The 28 T cell receptor beta chains below were found in one sample sequenced in a study of blood T cells in healthy people across ages (dated by TCRdb to the mid-2010s). The library relied on 5' RACE. These reads were obtained on an Illumina HiSeq 2500. The second PCR ran for roughly 7 to 11 cycles and used a J-beta primer mix along with a sample-barcoded 5' primer. The raw public reads went through TCRdb reprocessing: fastp at Q25, MiXCR clone calling, in-frame beta chains kept. Each CDR3 protein appears once, grouped with its most common genes and DNA. The sample profile shows 850,000 to 950,000 distinct CDR3 sequences; less than 35% of them were found once. The ten largest clones capture about 18% of the sample. Sequencing input: blood. Source of these receptors: a woman over 75 in good health.

This chain uses TRBV5-1 with TRBJ2-5; D not certain. In germline, CDR1 is SGHRS, CDR2 YFSETQ. This CDR3 is built from 13 residues. V was cut by 4 bases and J by 5 bases, with 12 bases left in between. CDR3 in amino acids: CASSPSFYETQYF. In DNA, the CDR3 is TGCGCCAGCAGCCCATCCTTTTATGAGACCCAGTACTTC.

In nucleotides, the CDR3 is TGCGCCAGCAGCTCGGCAGGCTCGGACACCGGGGAGCTGTTTTTT. Translated: CASSSAGSDTGELFF. The chain couples TRBV5-1 to TRBJ2-2; D unclear. CDR1 is SGHRS, CDR2 YFSETQ, per germline. The V gene lost 3 bases and the J gene lost 3 bases, with 12 bases spanning the gap. This CDR3 contains 15 residues.

The sample holds many counts of this clonotype. The chain combines TRBV5-1 with TRBJ2-5; TRBD2 agrees at 9 bases. CDR3 length: 17 amino acids. Trimming cost V 0 bases and J 3 bases; bases outside gene matches: 9. Germline V gives CDR1 SGHRS, CDR2 YFSETQ. CDR3: CASSLGAGGRIKETQYF. In DNA, the CDR3 is TGCGCCAGCAGCTTGGGAGCGGGGGGACGGATTAAAGAGACCCAGTACTTC.

This clonotype came up many times. The CDR3 DNA is TGTGCCAGCAGCTTAATGCTTGTCAGGGGGCCAGGAGAGACCCAGTACTTC. Its translation is CASSLMLVRGPGETQYF. This sequence joins TRBV7-9 and TRBJ2-5, with 8 bases matching TRBD1. CDR3 size: 17 residues. Germline trimming cut 2 bases from V and 4 bases from J; bases unmatched to any gene: 12. Germline lookup yields CDR1 SEHNR and CDR2 FQNEAQ (reference sequence).

Concerning this clonotype: A much larger clonotype is one base distant, so this may be a read error. The chain recombines TRBV3-1 with TRBJ1-2; 7 nucleotides line up with TRBD1. Trimming cost V 0 bases and J 7 bases; bases outside gene matches: 5. Germline V gene sequence: CDR1 LGHDT, CDR2 YNNKEL (reference sequence). The CDR3 covers 14 residues. This CDR3 reads CASSQEATGCGYTF. Here the CDR3 DNA reads TGTGCCAGCAGCCAAGAGGCGACAGGGTGTGGCTACACCTTC. Full variable domain (rest looked up from reference TRBV3-1 and TRBJ1-2): DTAVSQTPKYLVTQMGNDKSIKCEQNLGHDTMYWYKQDSKKFLKIMFSYNNKELIINETVPNRFSPKSPDKAHLNLHINSLELGDSAVYFCASSQEATGCGYTFGSGTRLTVV.

In this sample, this clonotype turned up many times. The chain has TRBV6-1 and TRBJ2-1; no clear D gene. Trimming stripped 6 bases from V and 10 bases from J, with 13 bases between. The CDR3 runs 12 residues. Germline CDR1 and CDR2: MNHNS and SASEGT. CDR3 bases: TGTGCCAGCAGGGATGATCTCGGAGAGCAGTTCTTC. Its translation is CASRDDLGEQFF.

Ten or more counts support this clonotype. The genes are TRBV20-1 and TRBJ1-5, with D maybe TRBD1 (5 bases). Germline CDR1 is DFQATT and CDR2 is SNEGSKA (reference sequence). The CDR3 runs to 14 residues. V lost 0 bases and J lost 7, with 13 bases in between. In nucleotides, the CDR3 is TGCAGTGCTAGAGATGGCGGGGGGTGGCAGCCCCAGCATTTT. Translation gives CSARDGGGWQPQHF.

This clonotype was counted many times. The chain couples TRBV5-1 to TRBJ2-5, with a tentative D call TRBD1 (6 bases). The CDR3 runs 13 residues. Looked up from germline, CDR1 is SGHRS and CDR2 is YFSETQ. Trimming cost V 4 bases and J 5 bases, with 12 bases left between them. The CDR3 loop reads CASSHRQEETQYF. The CDR3 bases are TGCGCCAGCAGCCATCGACAGGAGGAGACCCAGTACTTC.

A remark on this clonotype: A clone one base away is much larger, so this may be a read error. The J gene is TRBJ2-5, the V gene TRBV10-3; possibly TRBD1 or TRBD2 for D (5 bases each). V shed 8 bases and J shed 5 bases, with 15 bases lying between them. The germline V gene has CDR1 ENHRY and CDR2 SYGVKD. The CDR3 is made up of 13 amino acids. The CDR3 DNA reads TGTGCCATCGGGGCTAGCATCGGGGAGACCCAGTACTTC. Translated, it gives CAIGASIGETQYF.

At least ten counts were recorded for this clonotype. The chain recombines TRBV4-3 with TRBJ2-1, with D possibly being TRBD1 or TRBD2 (5 bases each). Germline V gene data show CDR1 as LGHNA and CDR2 as YSLEER. This CDR3 spans 15 amino acids. Deletions cut 4 bases from V and 3 bases from J, with 13 bases between. This chain's CDR3 is CASSPTGTVYNEQFF. Here the CDR3 DNA reads TGCGCCAGCAGCCCAACCGGGACGGTCTACAATGAGCAGTTCTTC.

Comments on this clonotype: This may be a read error, as it is one base from a much larger clone. The gene calls are TRBV6-5 and TRBJ2-7, with a tentative D call TRBD2 (5 bases). V was pared by 2 bases and J by 7 bases, with 18 bases between. CDR1 and CDR2 from the germline V gene are MNHEY and SVGAGI. The CDR3 covers 15 residues. CDR3 nucleotide sequence: TGTGCCAGCAGTTACACCCGGCTAGGAGGCAATGAGCAGTACTTC. Its protein is CASSYTRLGGNEQYF.

As concerns this clonotype: Given a much more abundant clone one base away, this may be a read error. This chain connects TRBV12-3 or TRBV12-4 to TRBJ2-3, with 11 bases matching TRBD1. This CDR3 comprises 15 residues. V trimming: 6 bases; J trimming: 5 bases; junction bases outside the gene matches: 7. The CDR3 loop reads CASSKGQGGVDTQYF. The CDR3 DNA is TGTGCCAGCAGCAAGGGACAGGGGGGCGTAGATACGCAGTATTTT.

The V call is TRBV27, the J call TRBJ2-3, with 8 bases identical to TRBD2. Germline V gene sequence: CDR1 MNHEY, CDR2 SMNVEV (reference sequence). This CDR3 is 15 amino acids long. J lost 4 bases, V lost 5 bases, and 8 bases had no gene match. The CDR3 DNA sequence: TGTGCCAGCAGTCCCGGACTAGCTCTGGCAGATACGCAGTATTTT. Amino acids: CASSPGLALADTQYF.

This clonotype has more than one count but fewer than ten. The chain recombines TRBV20-1 with TRBJ2-1; D possibly corresponds to TRBD2 (7 bases). Germline V gives CDR1 DFQATT, CDR2 SNEGSKA (reference sequence). This CDR3 contains 20 residues. Trimming stripped 3 bases from V and 0 bases from J, with 27 bases between. The chain's CDR3 is CSARPPGGGLPKSSYNEQFF. The CDR3 DNA reads TGCAGTGCTAGGCCCCCAGGCGGGGGCCTTCCCAAGAGCTCCTACAATGAGCAGTTCTTC.

This clonotype was recorded at least ten times. The chain is built from TRBV7-8 and TRBJ1-2; D call uncertain. Per the germline V gene, CDR1 is SGHVS and CDR2 is FQNEAQ. Trimming took off 0 bases at V and 5 bases at J, with 10 bases between the two ends. The CDR3 is made up of 14 amino acids. CDR3 DNA: TGTGCCAGCAGCTTAGCGACCAGCGGATATGGCTACACCTTC. Translated, it gives CASSLATSGYGYTF.

This clonotype has more than one count but fewer than ten. A much larger clone is a single base away; this may be a read error. The chain carries TRBV24-1 and TRBJ2-7; D gene unclear. This CDR3 spans 16 amino acids. V was trimmed by 4 bases and J by 3 bases, leaving 18 bases between them. Germline V gene data show CDR1 as KGHDR and CDR2 as SFDVKD. This CDR3 reads CATSDSRYESCYEQYF. DNA of the CDR3: TGTGCCACCAGTGACTCCCGTTATGAGAGTTGCTACGAGCAGTACTTC.

This clonotype was seen ten or more times. The gene calls are TRBV12-3 or TRBV12-4 and TRBJ2-5; possibly TRBD2 for D (7 bases). With 2 bases removed from V and 8 bases from J, the gap between germline ends came to 9 bases. The length of the CDR3 is 12 residues. CDR3 sequence (DNA): TGTGCCAGCAGTTTAAGGGGGGGAACCCAGTACTTC. Encoded protein: CASSLRGGTQYF.

As for this clonotype: Given a much more abundant clone one base away, this may be a read error. The V and J genes are TRBV6-5 and TRBJ2-7, with D unclear. CDR3 size: 16 residues. Deletions cut 5 bases from V and 1 base from J, with 18 bases between. Per the germline V gene, CDR1 is MNHEY and CDR2 is SVGAGI. The CDR3 sequence: CASSLDPVTFSYEQYV. The DNA for the CDR3 is TGTGCCAGCAGTCTGGATCCCGTGACCTTTTCCTACGAGCAGTACGTC.

This clonotype turned up a few times. The gene calls are TRBV11-2 and TRBJ2-2; 9 bases align to TRBD1. Trimming cost V 5 bases and J 4 bases; bases outside gene matches: 14. Germline lookup yields CDR1 SGHAT and CDR2 FQNNGV. The CDR3 spans 18 residues. CDR3 region: CASSPRTGTGFTTGELFF. Written as DNA, the CDR3 is TGTGCCAGCAGCCCCAGGACCGGGACAGGGTTTACCACCGGGGAGCTGTTTTTT. Filled out from reference TRBV11-2 and TRBJ2-2, the complete variable domain reads EAGVAQSPRYKIIEKRQSVAFWCNPISGHATLYWYQQILGQGPKLLIQFQNNGVVDDSQLPKDRFSAERLKGVDSTLKIQPAKLEDSAVYLCASSPRTGTGFTTGELFFGEGSRLTVL.

This rearrangement joins TRBV6-6 to TRBJ1-6, with D possibly being TRBD1 (5 bases). CDR1 and CDR2 (germline): MNHNY, SVGAGI (reference sequence). Trimming took off 2 bases at V and 7 bases at J, with 15 bases between the two ends. The CDR3 has 16 residues. The CDR3 loop reads CASSYVPQDQNSPLHF. DNA of the CDR3: TGTGCCAGCAGTTACGTCCCACAGGATCAGAATTCACCCCTCCACTTT.

The V gene is TRBV20-1, the J gene TRBJ2-1; D may be TRBD2 (7 bases). The CDR3 has 14 residues. Per the germline V gene, CDR1 is DFQATT and CDR2 is SNEGSKA (reference sequence). V shed 6 bases and J shed 5 bases, with 17 bases lying between them. CDR3 loop: CSAPRGPSHNEQFF. DNA for the CDR3: TGCAGTGCCCCGCGGGGGCCTTCCCACAATGAGCAGTTCTTC.

This clonotype was detected many times. This chain joins TRBV4-3 and TRBJ1-6; tentatively, D is TRBD1 (5 bases). The CDR3 runs to 16 residues. From germline, CDR1 is LGHNA and CDR2 YSLEER. With 0 bases removed from V and 6 bases from J, the gap between germline ends came to 12 bases. CDR3 residues: CASSQDWGDFNSPLHF. CDR3 nucleotide sequence: TGCGCCAGCAGCCAAGACTGGGGGGATTTTAATTCACCCCTCCACTTT.

In its sample, this clonotype was seen many times. This chain connects TRBV12-3 or TRBV12-4 to TRBJ1-5; 10 bases match TRBD1. V was pared by 3 bases and J by 2 bases, with 10 bases of the junction left unmatched. The CDR3 is 18 amino acids. This chain's CDR3 is CASSFPGQGRSGNQPQHF. Here the CDR3 DNA reads TGTGCCAGCAGTTTCCCGGGACAGGGGAGGTCGGGCAATCAGCCCCAGCATTTT.

This clonotype was detected ten times or more. The chain links TRBV20-1 to TRBJ2-1, with D tentatively TRBD2 (7 bases). The CDR3 totals 17 residues. Germline V CDR1 and CDR2: DFQATT, SNEGSKA (reference sequence). V gave up 0 bases and J gave up 4 bases, with 19 bases separating them. The chain's CDR3 is CSARDLGGPPNYNEQFF. The CDR3 nucleotides read TGCAGTGCTAGAGATCTGGGGGGGCCGCCTAATTACAATGAGCAGTTCTTC.

This clonotype was recorded many times. V gene TRBV7-9 combines with J gene TRBJ2-6, with a weak D call TRBD2 (6 bases). Germline V gives CDR1 SEHNR, CDR2 FQNEAQ (reference sequence). V lost 1 base, J lost 3 bases, and 7 bases lay in between. The CDR3 runs 15 residues. CDR3 residues: CASSLEGLGANVLTF. The CDR3 coding sequence is TGTGCCAGCAGCTTAGAGGGACTTGGGGCCAACGTCCTGACTTTC.

J is TRBJ1-3 and V is TRBV3-1; D not certain. Between the trimmed V and J ends, which lost 1 base and 4 bases, there was a span of 14 bases. Germline V gene lookup returns CDR1 LGHDT and CDR2 YNNKEL (reference sequence). The CDR3 contains 16 residues. The CDR3 DNA reads TGTGCCAGCAGCCAAGCAAGGTCCGCCTCGGGAAACACCATATATTTT. It yields the protein CASSQARSASGNTIYF.

The V and J genes are TRBV7-9 and TRBJ1-2; D call uncertain. The length of the CDR3 is 15 residues. The germline CDR1 and CDR2 sequences are SEHNR and FQNEAQ (reference sequence). With 1 base removed from V and 4 bases from J, the gap between germline ends came to 13 bases. In DNA form, the CDR3 reads TGTGCCAGCAGCTTAGATCCTTCAGAGACCTATGGCTACACCTTC. It codes for CASSLDPSETYGYTF. Supplemented by reference TRBV7-9 and TRBJ1-2, the full variable domain reads DTGVSQNPRHKITKRGQNVTFRCDPISEHNRLYWYRQTLGQGPEFLTYFQNEAQLEKSRLLSDRFSAERPKGSFSTLEIQRTEQGDSAMYLCASSLDPSETYGYTFGSGTRLTVV.

This clonotype was picked up many times. This chain connects TRBV20-1 to TRBJ2-3, with D uncertain. V lost 3 bases and J 6 bases, leaving 19 bases between the germline ends. This CDR3 is built from 15 residues. From germline, CDR1 is DFQATT and CDR2 SNEGSKA (reference sequence). This CDR3 reads CSARDLRTSGDTQYF. The CDR3 DNA sequence: TGCAGTGCTAGGGATCTTAGAACATCCGGGGATACGCAGTATTTT.